This entry lists 25 T cell receptor beta chains sequenced from one sample in a study of blood T cell repertoires in COVID-19. TCRdb keeps only in-frame clones here, not all; method: immunoSEQ multiplex PCR. The data hold 300,000 to 450,000 clones, with around 87% observed a single time. The material sequenced was PBMCs or T cells enriched from blood (not recorded which). All receptors come from a man between 35 and 55 years old in a cohort exposed to, infected with or recovered from COVID-19 (not recorded which).

The genes are TRBV2 and TRBJ2-1; possible D gene TRBD1, 5 bases. In germline, CDR1 is SNHLY, CDR2 FYNNEI. The V gene lost 3 bases and the J gene lost 7 bases, with 10 bases spanning the gap. The CDR3 covers 13 residues. CDR3 loop: CASSDRVPNEQFF. In DNA form, the CDR3 reads TGTGCCAGCAGTGACAGGGTTCCTAATGAGCAGTTCTTC.

This chain uses TRBV20-1 with TRBJ2-1; 7 bases agree with TRBD2. The germline gives CDR1 DFQATT, CDR2 SNEGSKA (reference sequence). This CDR3 is built from 11 residues. For the CDR3, the DNA is TGCAGCCTAAGACGGGAGGCCCAGCAGTTCTTC. It is translated as CSLRREAQQFF.

The chain has TRBV18 and TRBJ1-5, with D perhaps TRBD1 (6 bases). This CDR3 has 16 amino acids. V lost 4 bases and J 4 bases, leaving 17 bases between the germline ends. Germline-derived CDR1 and CDR2 are KGHSH and LQKENI. CDR3 in amino acids: CASSREAGVGNQPQHF. The CDR3 region has the DNA TGTGCCAGCTCACGTGAGGCAGGGGTCGGAAATCAGCCCCAGCATTTT.

The V and J genes are TRBV5-1 and TRBJ1-2; D gene uncertain. V was trimmed by 0 bases and J by 2 bases, leaving 8 bases between them. Germline assignment: CDR1 SGHRS and CDR2 YFSETQ. The CDR3 is 14 residues long. DNA of the CDR3: TGCGCCAGCAGCTTGGCTCCGGGAAACTATGGCTACACCTTC. This translates into CASSLAPGNYGYTF.

The chain recombines TRBV5-1 with TRBJ2-5; the D gene is possibly TRBD2 (7 bases). Per germline, CDR1 SGHRS and CDR2 YFSETQ. CDR3 length: 15 residues. V was clipped by 3 bases and J by 5 bases, with 17 bases between them. Here the CDR3 DNA reads TGCGCCAGCAGCTCGGGGACAAGAGCGGGGGAGACCCAGTACTTC. Translated, it gives CASSSGTRAGETQYF.

The rearrangement joins TRBV5-1 to TRBJ2-5; the match to TRBD1 covers 8 bases. In germline, CDR1 is SGHRS, CDR2 YFSETQ. The ends lost 4 bases at V and 2 bases at J; junction bases unmatched: 7. This CDR3 comprises 15 residues. In DNA form, the CDR3 reads TGCGCCAGCAGCCACGGACAGGGTGAGCAAGAGACCCAGTACTTC. As protein: CASSHGQGEQETQYF. The full variable domain, its missing parts supplied by reference TRBV5-1 and TRBJ2-5, is KAGVTQTPRYLIKTRGQQVTLSCSPISGHRSVSWYQQTPGQGLQFLFEYFSETQRNKGNFPGRFSGRQFSNSRSEMNVSTLELGDSALYLCASSHGQGEQETQYFGPGTRLLVL.

DNA for the CDR3: TGTGCCAGCAGTGAGTTTGGGGGAGGAGGCTACACCTTC. Translation gives CASSEFGGGGYTF. The chain recombines TRBV6-1 with TRBJ1-2; D perhaps matches TRBD1 (5 bases). Trimming shortened V by 3 bases and J by 8 bases, and 13 bases separated the two germline ends. Germline V CDR1 and CDR2: MNHNS, SASEGT. The CDR3 runs 13 residues.

The V gene is TRBV5-1, the J gene TRBJ2-5; 7 bases map to TRBD2. The CDR3 contains 15 residues. Germline CDR1 and CDR2: SGHRS and YFSETQ. Losses at the gene ends were 5 bases for V and 1 base for J; bases not matched to a gene: 8. Here the CDR3 reads CASRMTSRIQETQYF. The CDR3 nucleotides read TGCGCCAGCAGGATGACTAGCAGGATCCAAGAGACCCAGTACTTC.

To note about this clone: Within the sample, other DNA sequences also encode this same CDR3. This CDR3 is CASSPRLAGSYEQYF. Written as DNA, the CDR3 is TGTGCCAGCTCACCACGGCTAGCGGGCTCCTACGAGCAGTACTTC. The chain combines TRBV18 with TRBJ2-7; TRBD2 aligns across 8 bases. Germline loops: CDR1 KGHSH, CDR2 LQKENI. CDR3 size: 15 residues. Trimming removed 1 base from V and 0 bases from J; junction bases left unmatched: 2.

V is TRBV7-2 and J is TRBJ1-6; maybe TRBD1 (5 bases). Germline CDR1 reads SGHTA; CDR2 reads FQGNSA. Trimming shortened V by 1 base and J by 7 bases, and 8 bases separated the two germline ends. This CDR3 contains 14 residues. The CDR3 nucleotides are TGTGCCAGCAGCTTAGGCAGGGTAAATTCACCCCTCCACTTT. Translation: CASSLGRVNSPLHF.

The chain carries TRBV7-9 and TRBJ2-1, with 10 bases identical to TRBD2. The V gene's germline CDR1 is SEHNR and CDR2 FQNEAQ (reference sequence). The length of the CDR3 is 15 residues. The J segment lost 7 bases and the V segment lost 6 bases, leaving 9 bases of the junction unmatched. As DNA, the CDR3 is TGTGCCAGCAGTCCCCCCCTAGCGGGAGTAAATGAGCAGTTCTTC. As protein: CASSPPLAGVNEQFF. Filled out from reference TRBV7-9 and TRBJ2-1, the complete variable domain reads DTGVSQNPRHKITKRGQNVTFRCDPISEHNRLYWYRQTLGQGPEFLTYFQNEAQLEKSRLLSDRFSAERPKGSFSTLEIQRTEQGDSAMYLCASSPPLAGVNEQFFGPGTRLTVL.

The rearrangement uses TRBV13 and TRBJ2-5; D uncertain. This CDR3 comprises 15 residues. V lost 5 bases, J lost 4 bases, and 17 bases lay in between. Germline-derived CDR1 and CDR2 are PRHDT and FYEKMQ (reference sequence). CDR3 coding DNA: TGTGCCAGCAGCACCGCTGAGCGAATGGTAGAGACCCAGTACTTC. Its protein product is CASSTAERMVETQYF.

This chain uses TRBV20-1 with TRBJ1-5, with 9 bases identical to TRBD1. Germline-derived CDR1 and CDR2 are DFQATT and SNEGSKA (reference sequence). The CDR3 loop spans 15 amino acids. V shed 3 bases, J shed 2 bases, and the junction held 5 bases outside the gene matches. CDR3: CSASTGGQGNQPQHF. In DNA, the CDR3 is TGCAGTGCTAGTACAGGGGGCCAGGGCAATCAGCCCCAGCATTTT.

V is TRBV25-1 and J is TRBJ2-1; 11 positions match TRBD2. The CDR3 extends over 14 amino acids. Unmatched junction bases numbered 3, after V lost 4 bases and J lost 7 bases. Germline V gene sequence: CDR1 MGHDK, CDR2 SYGVNS. The CDR3 protein is CASSASSGRNEQFF. The CDR3 coding sequence is TGTGCCAGCAGTGCCTCTAGCGGGAGGAATGAGCAGTTCTTC.

The chain couples TRBV4-2 to TRBJ2-5; 7 bases match TRBD2. CDR1 is LGHNA and CDR2 is YNFKEQ in the germline V gene. There are 14 residues in the CDR3. Trimming cost V 8 bases and J 3 bases; bases outside gene matches: 9. The chain's CDR3 is CASAPGGGKETQYF. In DNA, the CDR3 is TGTGCCAGCGCCCCGGGGGGAGGGAAAGAGACCCAGTACTTC.

The chain links TRBV12-5 to TRBJ1-5; 7 bases line up with TRBD1. J was trimmed by 6 bases and V by 3 bases; bases with no gene match: 8. The CDR3 length is 15 residues. Per germline, CDR1 LGHNT and CDR2 FRNRAP. The CDR3 nucleotides are TGTGCTAGTGGTTTAGAAGGGGGCGCGGGTCAGCCCCAGCATTTT. It translates to CASGLEGGAGQPQHF.

This rearrangement joins TRBV6-5 to TRBJ1-6, with 8 bases matching TRBD1. CDR1 MNHEY and CDR2 SVGAGI come from the germline V gene. This CDR3 is built from 15 residues. V gave up 6 bases and J gave up 3 bases; unmatched junction bases: 4. This CDR3 reads CASRPDRDYNSPLHF. The CDR3 DNA sequence: TGTGCCAGCAGACCGGACAGGGACTATAATTCACCCCTCCACTTT.

The CDR3 spells CASRGYMNTEAFF. The CDR3 coding sequence is TGTGCCAGCAGGGGCTACATGAACACTGAAGCTTTCTTT. This rearrangement joins TRBV2 to TRBJ1-1, with D unclear. Germline V CDR1 and CDR2: SNHLY, FYNNEI. The CDR3 consists of 13 residues. Trimming cost V 6 bases and J 0 bases, with 8 bases left between them.

The chain uses TRBV7-9 and TRBJ1-4, with 8 positions matching TRBD1. Germline V gene lookup returns CDR1 SEHNR and CDR2 FQNEAQ (reference sequence). The CDR3 totals 14 residues. V lost 5 bases to trimming and J lost 5 bases; unmatched junction nucleotides: 4. In DNA form, the CDR3 reads TGTGCCAGCAGCGAAGGACAGGGAAATGAAAAACTGTTTTTT. Protein product: CASSEGQGNEKLFF. The variable domain in full, with the rest retrieved from reference TRBV7-9 and TRBJ1-4, is DTGVSQNPRHKITKRGQNVTFRCDPISEHNRLYWYRQTLGQGPEFLTYFQNEAQLEKSRLLSDRFSAERPKGSFSTLEIQRTEQGDSAMYLCASSEGQGNEKLFFGSGTQLSVL.

The chain carries TRBV10-1 and TRBJ2-1; 9 bases fit TRBD2. Germline assignment: CDR1 WNHNN and CDR2 SYGVQD (reference sequence). Trimming cost V 5 bases and J 5 bases; bases outside gene matches: 7. This CDR3 region has 15 residues. DNA of the CDR3: TGCGCCAGCAGTCCCGCCGGGACTAGCCACAATGAGCAGTTCTTC. Its translation is CASSPAGTSHNEQFF.

This clone appeared a few times. The chain recombines TRBV5-1 with TRBJ1-4; 7 bases are a match to TRBD1. This CDR3 spans 14 amino acids. V trimming: 2 bases; J trimming: 8 bases; junction bases outside the gene matches: 6. From germline, CDR1 is SGHRS and CDR2 YFSETQ. As DNA, the CDR3 is TGCGCCAGCAGCTTAGAACAGGGGCGCGAAAAACTGTTTTTT. It specifies CASSLEQGREKLFF. Looking up the rest from reference TRBV5-1 and TRBJ1-4 gives the full variable domain: KAGVTQTPRYLIKTRGQQVTLSCSPISGHRSVSWYQQTPGQGLQFLFEYFSETQRNKGNFPGRFSGRQFSNSRSEMNVSTLELGDSALYLCASSLEQGREKLFFGSGTQLSVL.

V is TRBV10-3 and J is TRBJ2-5; 8 positions agree with TRBD1. From germline, CDR1 is ENHRY and CDR2 SYGVKD. The CDR3 is 15 residues long. V shed 5 bases, J shed 4 bases, and the junction held 9 bases outside the gene matches. The CDR3 sequence: CAISLRTGPGETQYF. CDR3 nucleotides: TGTGCCATCAGTTTACGGACAGGGCCGGGAGAGACCCAGTACTTC.

CDR3 in DNA: TGCAGCGTTGTTGGGGAGGGGGGGAACACTGAAGCTTTCTTT. Its translation is CSVVGEGGNTEAFF. The chain recombines TRBV29-1 with TRBJ1-1, with a weak D call TRBD1 (6 bases). V was clipped by 4 bases and J by 1 base, with 13 bases between them. Germline V gene sequence: CDR1 SQVTM, CDR2 ANQGSEA. CDR3 length equals 14 residues.

The gene calls are TRBV5-1 and TRBJ2-7; 7 bases line up with TRBD1. CDR3 length equals 16 residues. Trimming took 0 bases from V and 5 from J; bases not matched to a gene: 11. Germline CDR1 is SGHRS and CDR2 is YFSETQ. The CDR3 loop is CASSLARGTVIHEQYF. The CDR3 DNA follows: TGCGCCAGCAGCTTGGCCAGGGGGACAGTTATCCACGAGCAGTACTTC.

V gene TRBV19 combines with J gene TRBJ1-5; 7 positions agree with TRBD1. Germline V CDR1 and CDR2: LNHDA, SQIVND (reference sequence). The length of the CDR3 is 15 residues. The ends lost 4 bases at V and 7 bases at J; junction bases unmatched: 10. The CDR3: CASSTETGRNQPQHF. In DNA, the CDR3 is TGTGCCAGTAGTACCGAGACAGGGAGAAACCAGCCCCAGCATTTT.